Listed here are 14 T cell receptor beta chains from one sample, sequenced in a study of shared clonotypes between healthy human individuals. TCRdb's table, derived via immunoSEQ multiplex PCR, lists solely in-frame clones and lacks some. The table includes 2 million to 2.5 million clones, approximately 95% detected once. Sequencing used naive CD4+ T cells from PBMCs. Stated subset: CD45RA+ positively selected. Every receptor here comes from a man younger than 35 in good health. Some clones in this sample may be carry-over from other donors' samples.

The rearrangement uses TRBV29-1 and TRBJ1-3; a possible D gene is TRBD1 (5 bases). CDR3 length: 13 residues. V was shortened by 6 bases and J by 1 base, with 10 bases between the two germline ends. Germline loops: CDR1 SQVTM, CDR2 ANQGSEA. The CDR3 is CSVGAQSGNTIYF. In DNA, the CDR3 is TGCAGCGTCGGGGCGCAATCTGGAAACACCATATATTTT.

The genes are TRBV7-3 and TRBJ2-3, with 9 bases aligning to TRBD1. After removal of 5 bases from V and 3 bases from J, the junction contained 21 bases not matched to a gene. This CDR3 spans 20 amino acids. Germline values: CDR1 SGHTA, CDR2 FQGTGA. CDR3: CASSAFPPGQGGEKTDTQYF. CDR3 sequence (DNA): TGTGCCAGCAGCGCTTTCCCTCCGGGACAGGGAGGGGAGAAAACAGATACGCAGTATTTT.

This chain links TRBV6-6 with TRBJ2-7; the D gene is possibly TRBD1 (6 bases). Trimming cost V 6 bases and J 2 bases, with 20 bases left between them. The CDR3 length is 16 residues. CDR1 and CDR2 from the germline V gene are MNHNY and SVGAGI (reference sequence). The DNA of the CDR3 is TGTGCCAGCAGGGGGGCTGGGGCTACCTCTACCTACGAGCAGTACTTC. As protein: CASRGAGATSTYEQYF.

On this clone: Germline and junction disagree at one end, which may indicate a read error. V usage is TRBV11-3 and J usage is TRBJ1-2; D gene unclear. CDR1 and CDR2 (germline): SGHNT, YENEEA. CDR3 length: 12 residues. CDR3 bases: TGTGCCAGCAGCATAGAGGATGGGAGTAACACCTTC. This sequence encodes CASSIEDGSNTF.

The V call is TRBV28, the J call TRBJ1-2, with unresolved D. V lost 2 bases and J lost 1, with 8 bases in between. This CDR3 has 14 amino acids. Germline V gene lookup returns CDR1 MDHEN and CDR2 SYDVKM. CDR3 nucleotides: TGTGCCAGCAGTTTACAGAATTTTAACTATGGCTACACCTTC. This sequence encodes CASSLQNFNYGYTF.

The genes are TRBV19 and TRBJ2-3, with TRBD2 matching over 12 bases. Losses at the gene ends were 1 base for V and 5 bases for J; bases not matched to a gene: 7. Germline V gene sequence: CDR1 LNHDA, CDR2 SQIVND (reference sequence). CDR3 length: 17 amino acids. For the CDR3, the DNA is TGTGCCAGTAGTATAGTCCGGACTAGCGGGATGGTAGATACGCAGTATTTT. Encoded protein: CASSIVRTSGMVDTQYF. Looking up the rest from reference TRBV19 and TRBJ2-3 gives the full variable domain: DGGITQSPKYLFRKEGQNVTLSCEQNLNHDAMYWYRQDPGQGLRLIYYSQIVNDFQKGDIAEGYSVSREKKESFPLTVTSAQKNPTAFYLCASSIVRTSGMVDTQYFGPGTRLTVL.

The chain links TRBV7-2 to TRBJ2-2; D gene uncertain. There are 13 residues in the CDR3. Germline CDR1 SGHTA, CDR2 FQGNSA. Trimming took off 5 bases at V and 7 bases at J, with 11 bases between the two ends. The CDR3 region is CASSPPGVGELFF. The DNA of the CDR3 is TGTGCCAGCAGCCCGCCGGGCGTCGGGGAGCTGTTTTTT.

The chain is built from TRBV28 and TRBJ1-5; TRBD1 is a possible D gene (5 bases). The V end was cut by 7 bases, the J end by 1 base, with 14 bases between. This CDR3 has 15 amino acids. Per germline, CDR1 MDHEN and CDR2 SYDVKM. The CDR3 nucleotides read TGTGCCAGCACCCCTTGGGGACCGAGCAATCAGCCCCAGCATTTT. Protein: CASTPWGPSNQPQHF.

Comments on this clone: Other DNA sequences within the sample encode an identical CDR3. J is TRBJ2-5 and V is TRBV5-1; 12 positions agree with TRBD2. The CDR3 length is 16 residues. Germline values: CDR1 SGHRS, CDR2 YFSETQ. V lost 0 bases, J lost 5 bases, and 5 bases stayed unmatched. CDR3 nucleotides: TGCGCCAGCAGCTTGGGCCTAGCGGGAGGGCGGGAGACCCAGTACTTC. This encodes CASSLGLAGGRETQYF. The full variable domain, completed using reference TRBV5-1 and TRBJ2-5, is KAGVTQTPRYLIKTRGQQVTLSCSPISGHRSVSWYQQTPGQGLQFLFEYFSETQRNKGNFPGRFSGRQFSNSRSEMNVSTLELGDSALYLCASSLGLAGGRETQYFGPGTRLLVL.

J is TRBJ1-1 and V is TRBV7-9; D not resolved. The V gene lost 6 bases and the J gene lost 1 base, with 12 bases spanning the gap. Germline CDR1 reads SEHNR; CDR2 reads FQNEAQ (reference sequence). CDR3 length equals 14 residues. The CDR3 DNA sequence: TGTGCCAGCAGTTCGCAGGATTCGAACACTGAAGCTTTCTTT. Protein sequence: CASSSQDSNTEAFF.

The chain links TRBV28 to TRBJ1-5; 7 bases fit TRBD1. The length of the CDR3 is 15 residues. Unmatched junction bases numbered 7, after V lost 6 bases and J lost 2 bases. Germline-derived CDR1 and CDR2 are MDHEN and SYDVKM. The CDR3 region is CASRRGQAGNQPQHF. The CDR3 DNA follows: TGTGCCAGCAGGAGGGGGCAGGCAGGCAATCAGCCCCAGCATTTT. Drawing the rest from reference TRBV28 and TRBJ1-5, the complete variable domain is DVKVTQSSRYLVKRTGEKVFLECVQDMDHENMFWYRQDPGLGLRLIYFSYDVKMKEKGDIPEGYSVSREKKERFSLILESASTNQTSMYLCASRRGQAGNQPQHFGDGTRLSIL.

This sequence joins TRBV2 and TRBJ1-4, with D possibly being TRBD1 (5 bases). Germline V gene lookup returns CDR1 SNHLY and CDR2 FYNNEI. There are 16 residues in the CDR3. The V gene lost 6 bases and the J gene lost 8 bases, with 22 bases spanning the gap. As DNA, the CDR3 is TGTGCCAGCAGGGGAACGGGTGGGACCCTCGGAGAAAAACTGTTTTTT. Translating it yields CASRGTGGTLGEKLFF.

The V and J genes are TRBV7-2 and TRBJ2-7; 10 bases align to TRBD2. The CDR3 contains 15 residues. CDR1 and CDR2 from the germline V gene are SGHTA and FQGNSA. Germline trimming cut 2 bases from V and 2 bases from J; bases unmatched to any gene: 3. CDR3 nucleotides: TGTGCCAGCAGCTTAACTAGCGGGATGACCTACGAGCAGTACTTC. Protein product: CASSLTSGMTYEQYF.

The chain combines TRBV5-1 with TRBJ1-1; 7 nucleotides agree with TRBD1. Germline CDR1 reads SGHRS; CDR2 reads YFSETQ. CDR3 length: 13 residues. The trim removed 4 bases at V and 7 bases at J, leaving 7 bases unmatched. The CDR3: CASSRQQGFEAFF. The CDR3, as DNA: TGCGCCAGCAGCCGACAACAGGGGTTTGAAGCTTTCTTT.